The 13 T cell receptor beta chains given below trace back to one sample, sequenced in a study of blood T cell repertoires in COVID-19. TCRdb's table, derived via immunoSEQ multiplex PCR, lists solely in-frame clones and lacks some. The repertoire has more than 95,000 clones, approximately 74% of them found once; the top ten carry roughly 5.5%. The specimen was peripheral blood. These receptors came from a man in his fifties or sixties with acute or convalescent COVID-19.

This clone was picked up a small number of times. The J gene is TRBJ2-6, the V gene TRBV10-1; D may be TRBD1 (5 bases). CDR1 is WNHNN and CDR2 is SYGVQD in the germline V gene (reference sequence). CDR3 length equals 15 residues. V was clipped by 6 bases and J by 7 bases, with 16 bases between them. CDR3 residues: CASRSGLVHANVLTF. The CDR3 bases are TGCGCCAGCAGGTCAGGGTTGGTTCATGCCAACGTCCTGACTTTC.

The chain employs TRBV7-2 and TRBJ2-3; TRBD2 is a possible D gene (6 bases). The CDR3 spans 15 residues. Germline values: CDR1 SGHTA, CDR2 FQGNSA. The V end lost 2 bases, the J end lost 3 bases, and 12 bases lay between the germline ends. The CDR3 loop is CASSLNRGETDTQYF. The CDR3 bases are TGTGCCAGCAGCTTAAATCGCGGGGAAACAGATACGCAGTATTTT.

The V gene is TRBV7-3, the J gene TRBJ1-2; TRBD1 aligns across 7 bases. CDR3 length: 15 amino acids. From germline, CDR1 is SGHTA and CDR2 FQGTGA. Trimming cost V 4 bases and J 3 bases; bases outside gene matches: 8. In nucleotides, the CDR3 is TGTGCCAGCAGCTCCGGGACAGTGAAGCACTATGGCTACACCTTC. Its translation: CASSSGTVKHYGYTF.

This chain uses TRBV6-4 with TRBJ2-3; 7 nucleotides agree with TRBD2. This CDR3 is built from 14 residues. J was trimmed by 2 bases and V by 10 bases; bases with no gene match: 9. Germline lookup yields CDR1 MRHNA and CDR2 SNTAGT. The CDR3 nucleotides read TGTGCCACCCGTAAGCGGGACCACACAGATACGCAGTATTTT. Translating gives CATRKRDHTDTQYF.

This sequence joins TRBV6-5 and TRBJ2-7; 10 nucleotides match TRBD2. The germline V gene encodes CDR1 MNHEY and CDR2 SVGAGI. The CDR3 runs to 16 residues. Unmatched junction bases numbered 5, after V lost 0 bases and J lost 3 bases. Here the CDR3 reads CASSYSVSGRNYEQYF. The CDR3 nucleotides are TGTGCCAGCAGTTACTCAGTTAGCGGGAGGAACTACGAGCAGTACTTC.

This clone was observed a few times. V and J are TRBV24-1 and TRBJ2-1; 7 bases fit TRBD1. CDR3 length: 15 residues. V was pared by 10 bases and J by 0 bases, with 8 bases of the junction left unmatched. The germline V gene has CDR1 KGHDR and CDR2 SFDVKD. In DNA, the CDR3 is TGTGCCACAAGACATCGGGACAGCTCCTACAATGAGCAGTTCTTC. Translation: CATRHRDSSYNEQFF.

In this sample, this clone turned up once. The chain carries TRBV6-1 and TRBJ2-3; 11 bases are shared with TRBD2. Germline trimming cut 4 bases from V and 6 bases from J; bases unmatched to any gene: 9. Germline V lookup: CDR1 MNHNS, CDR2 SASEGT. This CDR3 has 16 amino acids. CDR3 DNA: TGTGCCAGCAGTGTGACCCTAGCGGGAGGTCTCGATACGCAGTATTTT. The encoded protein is CASSVTLAGGLDTQYF.

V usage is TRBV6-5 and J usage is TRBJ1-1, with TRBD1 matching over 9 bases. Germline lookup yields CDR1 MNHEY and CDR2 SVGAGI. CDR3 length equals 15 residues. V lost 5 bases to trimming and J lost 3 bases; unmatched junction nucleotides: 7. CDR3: CASSPQGAGDTEAFF. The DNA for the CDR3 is TGTGCCAGCAGTCCACAGGGGGCGGGGGACACTGAAGCTTTCTTT.

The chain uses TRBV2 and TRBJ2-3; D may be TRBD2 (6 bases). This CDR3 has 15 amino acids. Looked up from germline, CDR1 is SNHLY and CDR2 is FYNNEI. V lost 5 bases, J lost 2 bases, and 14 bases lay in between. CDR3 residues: CASSHPGLTTDTQYF. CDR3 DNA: TGTGCCAGCAGTCATCCGGGACTGACCACAGATACGCAGTATTTT.

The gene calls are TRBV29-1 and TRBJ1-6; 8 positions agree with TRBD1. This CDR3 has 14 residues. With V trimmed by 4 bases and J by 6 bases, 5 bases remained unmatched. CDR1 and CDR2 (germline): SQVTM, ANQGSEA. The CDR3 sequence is CSVAQGAPNSPLHF. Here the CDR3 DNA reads TGCAGCGTTGCGCAGGGGGCCCCTAATTCACCCCTCCACTTT.

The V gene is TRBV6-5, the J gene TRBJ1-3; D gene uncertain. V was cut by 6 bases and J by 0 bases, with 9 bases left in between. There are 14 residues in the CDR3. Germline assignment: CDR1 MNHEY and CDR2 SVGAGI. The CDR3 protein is CASRALGSGNTIYF. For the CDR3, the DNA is TGTGCCAGCAGAGCCCTAGGCTCTGGAAACACCATATATTTT.

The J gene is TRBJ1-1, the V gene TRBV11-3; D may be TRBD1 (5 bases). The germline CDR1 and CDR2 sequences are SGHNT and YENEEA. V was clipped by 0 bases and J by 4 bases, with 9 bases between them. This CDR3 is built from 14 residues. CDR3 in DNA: TGTGCCAGCAGCTTAGATGGGCAGGGCACTGAAGCTTTCTTT. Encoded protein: CASSLDGQGTEAFF.

The CDR3 sequence: CASSVVGGSSYNEQFF. In nucleotides, the CDR3 is TGTGCCAGCAGCGTAGTTGGTGGTAGCTCCTACAATGAGCAGTTCTTC. The J gene is TRBJ2-1, the V gene TRBV9, with D unclear. The V end lost 0 bases, the J end lost 0 bases, and 10 bases lay between the germline ends. Germline V CDR1 and CDR2: SGDLS, YYNGEE. This CDR3 has 16 residues.